This TCR beta chain was recovered during a study of identical twins. A remark on this clonotype: The antigen remains undetermined.

Addition of a universal primer site occurred through template switching, and cDNA carried unique molecular identifiers. In TCRdb, the 5' RACE reads were re-called with MiXCR into one record per CDR3 protein. This table holds 400,000 to 600,000 distinct CDR3 sequences, approximately 20% found once. V shed 3 bases, J shed 7 bases, and the junction held 3 bases outside the gene matches. CDR1 and CDR2 (germline): SNHLY, FYNNEI. This CDR3 spans 13 amino acids. Study conclusions and caveats: Out-of-frame alpha sequences shared by twins showed excess low generation probability. Memory repertoires showed no such pattern, whereas abundant cord blood beta clonotypes carried fewer insertions.

These data were likewise used in another study, on yellow fever vaccine responses in identical twins.

Sequences were obtained from CD4+ T cells sorted from blood. This sequence was found in a young woman in good health. The chain recombines TRBV2 with TRBJ2-1; 7 bases are shared with TRBD1. This chain's CDR3 is CASSDDRANEQFF. The CDR3 DNA follows: TGTGCCAGCAGTGACGACAGGGCAAATGAGCAGTTCTTC.